This T cell receptor beta chain was sequenced for a study of T cells in localized non-small cell lung cancer. Sequencing used immunoSEQ multiplex PCR; TCRdb keeps in-frame clones, though not all of them. The sample lists fewer than 13,000 clones; around 83% were seen once. Details on this clone: What it recognizes is unknown.

CDR3 length: 13 residues. Germline CDR1 is SGHVS and CDR2 is FQNEAQ. V lost 3 bases and J lost 7; bases outside the gene matches: 2. The study, taken as a whole, reports: Of the top 100 tumor clones, median around 60 were in adjacent lung, more than 25 among its top 100.

Here the sequenced sample was peripheral blood, taken before any cancer treatment. The origin of this receptor is a male donor older than 55 with stage III lung adenocarcinoma. This chain links TRBV7-8 with TRBJ1-5, with 8 bases matching TRBD1. The chain's CDR3 is CASSLDREQPQHF. Here the CDR3 DNA reads TGTGCCAGCAGCTTGGACAGGGAGCAGCCCCAGCATTTT.